The rows below give T cell receptor beta chains drawn from one sample of a study of T cell responses to AZD1222 COVID-19 vaccine. Sequencing used immunoSEQ multiplex PCR; TCRdb keeps in-frame clones, though not all of them. This table has fewer than 120,000 clones, roughly 87% appearing once. The starting material was peripheral blood, obtained on day 0 of AZD1222 vaccination. These receptors were obtained from an adult in good health. CDR3s include the opening cysteine and the closing phenylalanine or tryptophan. Each record gives: D gene, J gene, V gene, clone size, CDR3 DNA, CDR3 protein. D genes are given only for firm matches. The size field is filled for only some rows; it gives once, few, many or a size class.

. | TRBJ1-3 | TRBV3-1/TRBV3-2 | . | TGTGCCAGCAGCCAAGAAGCTATGGCTCCCTCTGGAAACACCATATATTTT | CASSQEAMAPSGNTIYF
TRBD1 | TRBJ2-3 | TRBV5-4 | . | TGTGCCACCCGACAGGGAGAGAGGGCAGATACGCAGTATTTT | CATRQGERADTQYF
. | TRBJ2-7 | TRBV6-5 | . | TGTGCCAGCAGTTACTCAGGGGGTATGAGCTCCTACGAGCAGTACTTC | CASSYSGGMSSYEQYF
. | TRBJ2-3 | TRBV19 | . | TGTGCCAGTAGTATTTCAAGAAATACGCAGTATTTT | CASSISRNTQYF
. | TRBJ2-7 | TRBV4-2 | once | TGTGCCAGCAGCCAAGACGCGACTACTCGACCCTACGAGCAGTACTTC | CASSQDATTRPYEQYF
TRBD2 | TRBJ2-5 | TRBV5-1 | . | TGCGCCAGCAAGGTGACTAGCGGGGTCCAAGAGACCCAGTACTTC | CASKVTSGVQETQYF
. | TRBJ1-2 | TRBV4-2 | once | TGTGCCAGCAGCCGCTCTGAGAGTAACTGGAAGAGCTATGGCTACACCTTC | CASSRSESNWKSYGYTF
. | TRBJ1-4 | TRBV10-3 | . | TGTGCCATCAGTGGCGGGGGGGGTGAAAAACTGTTTTTT | CAISGGGGEKLFF
. | TRBJ2-3 | TRBV7-2 | . | TGTGCCAGCAGCTTTTCTAGGGGAGATACGCAGTATTTT | CASSFSRGDTQYF
TRBD2 | TRBJ2-1 | TRBV9 | . | TGTGCCAGCAGCATCGGGACTAGCGGGGGGGCCAATTCCTACAATGAGCAGTTCTTC | CASSIGTSGGANSYNEQFF
. | TRBJ2-7 | TRBV4-2 | . | TGTGCCAGCAGCCAAGATGTCGCCAGTCCCTACGAGCAGTACTTC | CASSQDVASPYEQYF
TRBD2 | TRBJ2-2 | TRBV10-1 | . | TGCGCCAGCAGGGTGGTTAGCGGGGAGAACACCGGGGAGCTGTTTTTT | CASRVVSGENTGELFF
TRBD2 | TRBJ2-1 | TRBV7-3 | . | TGTGCCAGCAGCTCCGAGCGGGGGCCCCACAATGAGCAGTTCTTC | CASSSERGPHNEQFF
TRBD1 | TRBJ1-2 | TRBV4-3 | few | TGCGCCAGCAGCCAAGATTTCAGGGGGATAAAGGGCTACACCTTC | CASSQDFRGIKGYTF
. | TRBJ1-1 | TRBV12-3/TRBV12-4 | . | TGTGCCAGCAGTTGGGGGGAGAACACTGAAGCTTTCTTT | CASSWGENTEAFF
. | TRBJ1-4 | TRBV11-1 | . | TGTGCCAGCAGCTTGCCCGCAACTAATGAAAAACTGTTTTTT | CASSLPATNEKLFF
TRBD1 | TRBJ1-4 | TRBV28 | . | TGTGCCAGCAGGATAGAGGACAGGGGTAATGAAAAACTGTTTTTT | CASRIEDRGNEKLFF
TRBD2 | TRBJ2-1 | TRBV5-1 | . | TGCGCCAGCACCCAGGGGACTAGCGGGGGGGCCACACATGAGCAGTTCTTC | CASTQGTSGGATHEQFF
TRBD1 | TRBJ1-1 | TRBV19 | . | TGTGCCAGTAGGGACGACAGGGGGAACACTGAAGCTTTCTTT | CASRDDRGNTEAFF
TRBD1 | TRBJ1-4 | TRBV2 | few | TGTGCCAGCAGTGGACAGGGCGATAATGAAAAACTGTTTTTT | CASSGQGDNEKLFF
. | TRBJ2-5 | TRBV11-3 | . | TGTGCCAGCAGCCAGGGGGGAATATCAACCCAGTACTTC | CASSQGGISTQYF
TRBD2 | TRBJ2-5 | TRBV7-9 | . | TGTGCCAGCAGCCCAGGACTAGCGGTGATGCAAGAGACCCAGTACTTC | CASSPGLAVMQETQYF
TRBD1 | TRBJ2-7 | TRBV28 | . | TGTGCCAGCAGTTCTTCAGGGACAGGTGGGTTCGCGCAGTACTTC | CASSSSGTGGFAQYF
. | TRBJ1-5 | TRBV7-8 | . | TGTGCCAGCAGTTATGACAGTACCAGCAATCAGCCCCAGCATTTT | CASSYDSTSNQPQHF
. | TRBJ1-5 | TRBV7-9 | . | TGTGCCAGCAGCCATGGGGATGGAACGAATCAGCCCCAGCATTTT | CASSHGDGTNQPQHF
. | TRBJ1-6 | TRBV5-1 | . | TGCGCCAGCAGCCCGGATGGGCAGCGATCACCCCTCCACTTT | CASSPDGQRSPLHF
. | TRBJ1-2 | TRBV7-2 | . | TGTGCCAGCAGCTTAGACTGGGGCGGAAGGGTTTATGGCTACACCTTC | CASSLDWGGRVYGYTF
TRBD1 | TRBJ1-1 | TRBV5-6 | once | TGTGCCAGCAGCTTGGGGGACAGTCGGTTTCTGAACACTGAAGCTTTCTTT | CASSLGDSRFLNTEAFF
. | TRBJ1-2 | TRBV5-6 | . | TGTGCCAGCAGCTTGGCTGATGGCTATGGCTACACCTTC | CASSLADGYGYTF
. | TRBJ2-3 | TRBV9 | . | TGTGCCAGCAGCGCGCTAAGCACAGATACGCAGTATTTT | CASSALSTDTQYF
. | TRBJ1-1 | TRBV6-5 | . | TGTGCCAGCAGCAAAGGGACGGCGAACACTGAAGCTTTCTTT | CASSKGTANTEAFF
. | TRBJ2-7 | TRBV7-2 | . | TGTGCCAGCAGCTTAACCCTGACAGGGAGGGACGAGCAGTACTTC | CASSLTLTGRDEQYF
. | TRBJ2-1 | TRBV29-1 | once | TGCAGCGCTGGGGACCCTTCGATTGAGCAGTTCTTC | CSAGDPSIEQFF
. | TRBJ2-3 | TRBV12-3/TRBV12-4 | . | TGTGCCAGCAGCTTCCGACGGGGGGATACGCAGTATTTT | CASSFRRGDTQYF
. | TRBJ1-5 | TRBV29-1 | . | TGCAGCGTTAGGGATGGTTCCCAGCCCCAGCATTTT | CSVRDGSQPQHF
. | TRBJ1-6 | TRBV5-3 | . | TGTGCCAGAAGCTACAGTATAGGCTCCTATAATTCACCCCTCCACTTT | CARSYSIGSYNSPLHF
. | TRBJ1-1 | TRBV5-1 | . | TGCGCCAGCAGCGAGGGGACGGTGTACACTGAAGCTTTCTTT | CASSEGTVYTEAFF
. | TRBJ1-2 | TRBV19 | . | TGTGCCAGTAGTTCCGGAGGGCAGGGGACGAATGGCTACACCTTC | CASSSGGQGTNGYTF
. | TRBJ1-2 | TRBV7-8 | . | TGTGCCAGCAGCCTCGCGTCCGGGGGCGCGGTGGGTAACTATGGCTACACCTTC | CASSLASGGAVGNYGYTF
. | TRBJ2-7 | TRBV5-1 | . | TGCGCCAGCAGCTTGATTTCCAGGGCGACTGGGCTTTTCAACGAGCAGTACTTC | CASSLISRATGLFNEQYF
. | TRBJ1-5 | TRBV2 | . | TGTGCCAGCAGTGACATCAATCAGCCCCAGCATTTT | CASSDINQPQHF
. | TRBJ1-1 | TRBV18 | . | TGTGCCAGCTCACCCCTCAGAGAAGCTTTCTTT | CASSPLREAFF
. | TRBJ1-1 | TRBV7-2 | . | TGTGCCAGCAGCTCATCAGGGTTGAACACTGAAGCTTTCTTT | CASSSSGLNTEAFF
. | TRBJ2-7 | TRBV5-1 | . | TGCGCCAGCAGCGCCTACGGGGCGGACGAGCAGTACTTC | CASSAYGADEQYF
TRBD1 | TRBJ2-6 | TRBV28 | . | TGTGCCAGCAGTCCCCTTTTAACAGGGGGCGGGATTGGGGCCAACGTCCTGACTTTC | CASSPLLTGGGIGANVLTF